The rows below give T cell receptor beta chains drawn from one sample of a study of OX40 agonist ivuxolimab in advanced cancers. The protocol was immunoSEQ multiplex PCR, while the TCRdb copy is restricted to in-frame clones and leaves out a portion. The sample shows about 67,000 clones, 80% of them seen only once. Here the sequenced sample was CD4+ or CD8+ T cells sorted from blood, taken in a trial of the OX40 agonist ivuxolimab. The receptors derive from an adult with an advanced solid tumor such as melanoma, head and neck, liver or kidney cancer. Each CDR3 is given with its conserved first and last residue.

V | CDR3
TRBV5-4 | CASSLDADTQYF
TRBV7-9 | CASSLSGRGHTGELFF
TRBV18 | CASSPPGTGEGEQFF
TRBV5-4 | CASSLVGGGGNEKLFF
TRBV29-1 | CSVIEGAAGANVLTF
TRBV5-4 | CASSLSLAGGYEQYF
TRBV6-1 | CASSGGDGNEKLFF
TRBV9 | CASSVDRGNEQFF
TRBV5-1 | CASSRTSGSGELFF
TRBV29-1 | CSVERQFTGELFF
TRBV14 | CASSQAGRPGLAGNNEQFF
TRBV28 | CASEGSGSGELFF
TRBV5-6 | CASSFGRGIQETQYF
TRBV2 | CASSGGTGTGYTF
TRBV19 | CASSISLGHMNRITEAFF
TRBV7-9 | CASRKWTGFAEAFF
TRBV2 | CASSASLNEKLFF
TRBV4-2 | CASSPSGQGRHTQYF
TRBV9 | CASRAWTGGTDTQYF
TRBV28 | CASSSAGGGAAKNIQYF
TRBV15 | CATSRGGAVAYGYTF
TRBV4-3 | CASSQLAGRYEQYF
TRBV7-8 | CASSLTGTSGRPPGELFF
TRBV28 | CASSFFLAGSYEQYF
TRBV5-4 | CASREQNRGNAFF
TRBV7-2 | CASSLGGSGQETQYF
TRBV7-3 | CASSPSFYTEAFF
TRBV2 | CASSFAGGENIQYF
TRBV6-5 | CASSYGDTNYGYTF
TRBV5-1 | CASKGGRDSYEQYF
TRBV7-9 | CASPGALNEQFF
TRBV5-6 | CASSLATSGANNQPQHF
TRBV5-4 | CASSLDPQGGNEQFF
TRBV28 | CASSFLRGLSGYTF
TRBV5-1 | CASSPGQGTEAFF
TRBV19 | CASSSPMTYGTQYF
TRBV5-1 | CASSFLAGEYNEQFF
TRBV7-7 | CASSLVFRGSSYEQYF
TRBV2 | CASRDGTSTDTQYF
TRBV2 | CASRRTGLSSTDTQYF
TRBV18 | CASSPYSAGNTGELFF
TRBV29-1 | CSVLSVATGDGYTF
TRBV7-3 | CASSTGQVPTDTQYF
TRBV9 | CASSVDAGTSPSTDTQYF
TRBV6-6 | CASGLSSYNEQFF
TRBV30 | CAWNPRMGTGANYGYTF
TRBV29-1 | CSVVAGPNTEAFF
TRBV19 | CASSPFVRDEKLFF
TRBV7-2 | CASSYGDINEKLFF
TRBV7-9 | CASSARGEAPLHF
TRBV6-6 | CASSYLGVYTEAFF
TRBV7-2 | CASSLNRGRYNEQFF